Listed below are T cell receptor beta chains from one sample, sequenced in a study of T cells in narcolepsy. Generated by immunoSEQ multiplex PCR, the TCRdb table keeps only in-frame clones and is missing some. The sample holds 25,000 to 35,000 clones, about nine tenths seen once. The specimen sequenced was CD45RA- memory CD4+ T cells from PBMCs. All receptors come from a human donor with narcolepsy. CDR3s include the opening cysteine and the closing phenylalanine or tryptophan. Each record gives: D gene, J gene, clone size, V gene, CDR3 DNA, CDR3 protein. The D gene is left open where the match is weak. Not all rows give a size; the values are once, few, many and, for expanded clones, a class.

D: NA
J: TRBJ1-5
size: NA
V: TRBV21-1
DNA: TGTGCCAGCAGCGATCGACCCGGGACAGGGTACTTCGACAATCAGCCCCAGCATTTT
CDR3: CASSDRPGTGYFDNQPQHF

D: TRBD2
J: TRBJ2-1
size: NA
V: TRBV27
DNA: TGTGCCAGCGGGACCGGGACAGGGACTAGCGGTTTTACAAATGAGCAGTTCTTC
CDR3: CASGTGTGTSGFTNEQFF

D: NA
J: TRBJ1-2
size: NA
V: TRBV7-2
DNA: TGTGCCAGCAGCTTAGTTTCTGGGGCAGGGGACTATGGCTACACCTTC
CDR3: CASSLVSGAGDYGYTF

D: NA
J: TRBJ1-5
size: NA
V: TRBV6-5
DNA: TGTGCCAGCAGTCCAGGTGAGGGTGGGAATCAGCCCCAGCATTTT
CDR3: CASSPGEGGNQPQHF

D: NA
J: TRBJ2-5
size: few
V: TRBV11-2
DNA: TGTGCCAGCAGCTTAGATCTAGCTTTCCAAGAGACCCAGTACTTC
CDR3: CASSLDLAFQETQYF

D: TRBD1
J: TRBJ2-5
size: once
V: TRBV18
DNA: TGTGCCAGCTCACCACGGGACAGGGAGGTAACCCAGTACTTC
CDR3: CASSPRDREVTQYF

D: NA
J: TRBJ2-2
size: NA
V: TRBV5-1
DNA: TGCGCCAGCAGCTTCCGGGACACCTTCACCGGGGAGCTGTTTTTT
CDR3: CASSFRDTFTGELFF

D: TRBD1
J: TRBJ1-6
size: once
V: TRBV5-1
DNA: TGCGCCAGCAGCCCAACGGGACAGGAGAATTCACCCCTCCACTTT
CDR3: CASSPTGQENSPLHF

D: NA
J: TRBJ1-5
size: NA
V: TRBV4-1
DNA: TGCGCCAGCAGCCAAGAAGAAATGAATGTTCAGCCCCAGCATTTT
CDR3: CASSQEEMNVQPQHF

D: TRBD1
J: TRBJ1-2
size: NA
V: TRBV27
DNA: TGTGCCAGCAGTTTATCATCCTTAGGGGGCGCGGGCTACACCTTC
CDR3: CASSLSSLGGAGYTF

D: NA
J: TRBJ2-7
size: NA
V: TRBV6-1
DNA: TGTGCCAGCAGGGCGACGGACGCTTCCTACGAGCAGTACTTC
CDR3: CASRATDASYEQYF

D: TRBD1
J: TRBJ2-2
size: few
V: TRBV7-3
DNA: TGTGCCAGCAGCTCCGGACAGGTTCCTTCCGGGGAGCTGTTTTTT
CDR3: CASSSGQVPSGELFF

D: NA
J: TRBJ1-2
size: NA
V: TRBV27
DNA: TGTGCCAGCAGAGATACAGGGAGCAGGGATGGCTACACCTTC
CDR3: CASRDTGSRDGYTF

D: NA
J: TRBJ2-2
size: NA
V: TRBV7-9
DNA: TGTGCCAGCAGCTTAAACCACCCCAACACCGGGGAGCTGTTTTTT
CDR3: CASSLNHPNTGELFF

D: NA
J: TRBJ1-1
size: NA
V: TRBV5-1
DNA: TGCGCCAGCAGCTTGGAGGCAGGGGCGAGGAACACTGAAGCTTTCTTT
CDR3: CASSLEAGARNTEAFF

D: NA
J: TRBJ1-1
size: NA
V: TRBV11-2
DNA: TGTGCCAGCAACCCCGGGGGGCGGAACACTGAAGCTTTCTTT
CDR3: CASNPGGRNTEAFF

D: NA
J: TRBJ2-7
size: NA
V: TRBV7-2
DNA: TGTGCCAGCAGCCCTGACCCCTCCGGGGAGCAGTACTTC
CDR3: CASSPDPSGEQYF

D: TRBD1
J: TRBJ1-2
size: once
V: TRBV6-5
DNA: TGTGCCAGCAGTTACGGTCCTCCGGGACAGGGGCATGGCTACACCTTC
CDR3: CASSYGPPGQGHGYTF

D: NA
J: TRBJ2-5
size: NA
V: TRBV9
DNA: TGTGCCAGCAGCGACTCAGGGTCCCGCCAAGAGACCCAGTACTTC
CDR3: CASSDSGSRQETQYF

D: NA
J: TRBJ2-5
size: NA
V: TRBV5-1
DNA: TGCGCCAGCAACTATGACAGACGAGAGACCCAGTACTTC
CDR3: CASNYDRRETQYF

D: TRBD1
J: TRBJ1-2
size: NA
V: TRBV6-5
DNA: TGTGCCAGCAGTGCCGACAGGGGCGGCTACACCTTC
CDR3: CASSADRGGYTF

D: TRBD1
J: TRBJ2-2
size: NA
V: TRBV19
DNA: TGTGCCTCATCGCGAGGGACAGGGGGCTCCGGGGAGCTGTTTTTT
CDR3: CASSRGTGGSGELFF

D: NA
J: TRBJ1-1
size: NA
V: TRBV5-1
DNA: TGCGCCAGCAGCCTACTCCGGGACTCGGGGACTGAAGCTTTCTTT
CDR3: CASSLLRDSGTEAFF